This paragraph covers one TCR beta chain sequence. Each TCR transcript was tagged with a 10-nucleotide random UMI during 5'RACE. TCRdb recomputed calls from the 5' RACE reads with MiXCR, one row per CDR3 protein. Of roughly 48,000 distinct CDR3 sequences listed, about an eighth are singletons. The data originate from a study of neurological immune-mediated disorders. The V gene's germline CDR1 is MDHEN and CDR2 SYDVKM. This CDR3 spans 15 amino acids. With V trimmed by 7 bases and J by 0 bases, 8 bases remained unmatched. Time point: longitudinal time-point 2. PBMCs stored at -80 C, numbering 2 million, were the origin of the unsorted libraries.

The receptor was isolated from a male donor with HTLV-1-associated myelopathy (HAM/TSP). The rearrangement links TRBV28 to TRBJ2-7; 8 positions agree with TRBD2. Sequenced sample: PBMCs. The CDR3 DNA sequence: TGTGCCAGCACCTCGGGGGGGGGGCCCTCCTACGAGCAGTACTTC. Encoded protein: CASTSGGGPSYEQYF.